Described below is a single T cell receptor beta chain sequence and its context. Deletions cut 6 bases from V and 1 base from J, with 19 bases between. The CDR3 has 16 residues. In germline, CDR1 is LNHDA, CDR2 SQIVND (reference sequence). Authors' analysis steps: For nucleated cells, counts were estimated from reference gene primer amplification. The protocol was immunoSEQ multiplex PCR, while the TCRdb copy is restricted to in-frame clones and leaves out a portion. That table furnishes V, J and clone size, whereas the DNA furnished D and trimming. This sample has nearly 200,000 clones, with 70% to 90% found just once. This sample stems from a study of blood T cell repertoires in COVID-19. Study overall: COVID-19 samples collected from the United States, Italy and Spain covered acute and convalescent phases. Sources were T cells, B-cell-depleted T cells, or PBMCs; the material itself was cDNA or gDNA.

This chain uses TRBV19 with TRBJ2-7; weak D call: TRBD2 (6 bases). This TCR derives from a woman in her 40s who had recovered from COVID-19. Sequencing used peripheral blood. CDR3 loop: CASSLRGGRASYEQYF. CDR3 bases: TGTGCCAGTAGCCTAAGGGGAGGCAGGGCTTCCTACGAGCAGTACTTC.